The source of this T cell receptor beta chain is a study of T cell changes during pregnancy in multiple sclerosis. Sequencing was performed with immunoSEQ multiplex PCR; in TCRdb, only in-frame clones are kept and a portion is missing. The sample records under 120,000 clones, about 89% being singletons. Trimming removed 7 bases at V and 6 bases at J, with 15 bases between. There are 13 residues in the CDR3. Germline values: CDR1 ENHRY, CDR2 SYGVKD. The origin of this receptor is a female donor with multiple sclerosis, enrolled in a pregnancy study. The sample consisted of peripheral blood, taken after pregnancy. The chain has TRBV10-3 and TRBJ1-1, with D perhaps TRBD1 (6 bases). The CDR3, as DNA: TGTGCCATCACCCCGCAGGGGAGGGCTGAAGCTTTCTTT. It codes for CAITPQGRAEAFF.